This T cell receptor (beta chain) appears in the sequencing data of a study of blood T cell repertoires in COVID-19. Trimming took 6 bases from V and 5 from J, leaving 13 bases between them. This CDR3 contains 13 residues. Using immunoSEQ multiplex PCR, the repertoire was profiled, and TCRdb retains in-frame clones only, with some absent. The data hold under 200,000 clones, with roughly 82% observed a single time. The chain recombines TRBV12-3 or TRBV12-4 with TRBJ1-2; tentatively, D is TRBD1 (5 bases). This receptor was obtained from a woman in her fifties or sixties with COVID-19, enrolled during active disease. The sample consisted of peripheral blood. CDR3 bases: TGTGCCAGCAGCGGGGGTGCAGGGTATGGCTACACCTTC. Protein product: CASSGGAGYGYTF.